This TCR beta chain stems from a study of brain T cells in children with intractable seizures. Findings and limits, study-wide: Patients' HCMV serostatus was unknown; virus specificity rests on CDR3 similarity alone.

Sequencing used immunoSEQ multiplex PCR; TCRdb keeps in-frame clones, though not all of them. The sample includes about 20,000 clones, 94% of them seen just once. The CDR3 is made up of 13 amino acids. Deletions cut 6 bases from V and 2 bases from J, with 8 bases between. The germline V gene encodes CDR1 SEHNR and CDR2 FQNEAQ (reference sequence). Surgery cases with the highest brain T cell transcript signatures were chosen for sequencing. Details on this clone: The antigen remains unidentified.

This chain connects TRBV7-9 to TRBJ2-4; D is unresolved. The specimen was peripheral blood, collected at surgery. The sequence was collected from a boy between 10 and 17 years old with focal cortical dysplasia and intractable seizures. The CDR3 loop is CASRPISKNIQYF. In nucleotides, the CDR3 is TGTGCCAGCAGACCTATATCCAAAAACATTCAGTACTTC.